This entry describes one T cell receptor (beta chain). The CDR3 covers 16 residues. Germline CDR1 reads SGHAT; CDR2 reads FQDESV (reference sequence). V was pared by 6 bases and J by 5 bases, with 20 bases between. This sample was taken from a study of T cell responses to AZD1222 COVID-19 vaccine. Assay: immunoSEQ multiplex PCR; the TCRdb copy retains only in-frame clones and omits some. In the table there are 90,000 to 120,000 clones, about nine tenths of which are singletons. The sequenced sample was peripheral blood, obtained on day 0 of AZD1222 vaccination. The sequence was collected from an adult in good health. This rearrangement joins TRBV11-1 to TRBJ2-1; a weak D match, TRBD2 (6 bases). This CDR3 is CASSPLEGRHNNEQFF. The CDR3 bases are TGTGCCAGCAGTCCCCTGGAGGGCCGACACAACAATGAGCAGTTCTTC.